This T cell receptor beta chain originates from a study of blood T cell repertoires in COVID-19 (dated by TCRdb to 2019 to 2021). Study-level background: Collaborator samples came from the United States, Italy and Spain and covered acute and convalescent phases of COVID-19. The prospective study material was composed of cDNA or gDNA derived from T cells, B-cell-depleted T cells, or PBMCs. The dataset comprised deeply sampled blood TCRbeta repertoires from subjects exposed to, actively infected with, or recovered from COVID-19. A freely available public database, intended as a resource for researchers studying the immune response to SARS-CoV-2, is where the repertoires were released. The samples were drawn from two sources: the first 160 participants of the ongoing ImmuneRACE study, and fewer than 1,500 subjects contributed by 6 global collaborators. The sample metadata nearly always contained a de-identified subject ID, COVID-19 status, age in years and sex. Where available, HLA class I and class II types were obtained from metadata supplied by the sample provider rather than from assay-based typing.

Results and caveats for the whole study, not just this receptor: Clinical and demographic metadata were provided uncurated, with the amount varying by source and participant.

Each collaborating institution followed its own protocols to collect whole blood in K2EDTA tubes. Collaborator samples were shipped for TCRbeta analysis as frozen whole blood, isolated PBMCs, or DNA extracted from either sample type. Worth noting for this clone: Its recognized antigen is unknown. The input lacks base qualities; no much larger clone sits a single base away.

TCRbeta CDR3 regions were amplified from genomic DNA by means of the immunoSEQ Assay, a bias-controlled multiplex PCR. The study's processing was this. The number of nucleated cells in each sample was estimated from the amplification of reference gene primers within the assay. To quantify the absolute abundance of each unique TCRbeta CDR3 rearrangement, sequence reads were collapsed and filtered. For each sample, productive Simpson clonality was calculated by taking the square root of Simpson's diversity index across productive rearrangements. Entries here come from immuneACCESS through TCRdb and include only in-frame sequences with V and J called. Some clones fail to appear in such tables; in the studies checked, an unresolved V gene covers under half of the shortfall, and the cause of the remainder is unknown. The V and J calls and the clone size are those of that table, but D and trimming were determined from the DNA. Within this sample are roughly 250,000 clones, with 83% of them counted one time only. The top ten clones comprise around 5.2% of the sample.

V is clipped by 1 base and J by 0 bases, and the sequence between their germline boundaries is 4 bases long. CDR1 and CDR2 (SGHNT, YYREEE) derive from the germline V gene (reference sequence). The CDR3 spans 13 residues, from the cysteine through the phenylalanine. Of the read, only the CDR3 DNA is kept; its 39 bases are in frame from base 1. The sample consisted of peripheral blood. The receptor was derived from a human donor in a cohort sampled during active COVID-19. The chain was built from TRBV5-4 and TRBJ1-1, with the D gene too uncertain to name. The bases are TGTGCCAGCAGCTTGTTAGTGAACACTGAAGCTTTCTTT. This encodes CASSLLVNTEAFF. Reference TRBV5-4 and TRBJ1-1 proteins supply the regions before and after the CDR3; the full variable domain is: ETGVTQSPTHLIKTRGQQVTLRCSSQSGHNTVSWYQQALGQGPQFIFQYYREEENGRGNFPPRFSGLQFPNYSSELNVNALELDDSALYLCASSLLVNTEAFFGQGTRLTVV.